This TCR beta chain was identified during a study of shared clonotypes between healthy human individuals. Deep-level settings were used for running the assay. TCRdb's copy holds only in-frame clones and misses some; the assay was immunoSEQ multiplex PCR. This sample has under 80,000 clones, with about 63% found just once. V shed 2 bases and J shed 5 bases, with 14 bases lying between them. Germline V CDR1 and CDR2: SEHNR, FQNEAQ (reference sequence). This CDR3 is 15 amino acids long. There were only Caucasian adults among the donors, and all lived in Nashville, Tennessee. Together with CD45RO+ cells, CCR7-negative CD45RA+ TemRA cells were included in CD8 memory.

The origin of this receptor is a man aged 25 to 40 in good health. Material: memory CD8+ T cells sorted from blood. The subset here: CD45RO+ cells pooled with CCR7-negative TemRA cells. J is TRBJ2-3 and V is TRBV7-9, with D maybe TRBD2 (7 bases). For the CDR3, the DNA is TGTGCCAGCAGCTTACGGCAGGGAGGGGGAGATACGCAGTATTTT. Its translation is CASSLRQGGGDTQYF.